The rows below give T cell receptor beta chains drawn from one sample of a study of blood T cell repertoires in COVID-19. Clones were read by immunoSEQ multiplex PCR, and TCRdb kept only the in-frame ones, dropping some. The sample has about 46,000 clones, over 80% seen once. Sequencing used peripheral blood. Receptors were obtained from a human donor in a cohort sampled during active COVID-19. CDR3s include the opening cysteine and the closing phenylalanine or tryptophan. D genes are given only for firm matches. Expanded clones are given a class, and other clones once, few, many or no size at all.

>TRBV7-3|once|TRBJ2-2|TRBD2
CASSPGTSTGELFF
TGTGCCAGCAGCCCCGGGACTAGCACCGGGGAGCTGTTTTTT
>TRBV6-5|NA|TRBJ2-7|TRBD2
CASSGLAGAGEQYF
TGTGCCAGCAGCGGACTAGCGGGAGCGGGAGAGCAGTACTTC
>TRBV4-1|NA|TRBJ2-4|TRBD2
CASSHTLAGSKNIQYF
TGCGCCAGCAGCCACACACTAGCGGGCTCCAAAAACATTCAGTACTTC
>TRBV7-8|few|TRBJ2-7|NA
CASSWDNYEQYF
TGTGCCAGCAGCTGGGACAACTACGAGCAGTACTTC
>TRBV6-2/TRBV6-3|NA|TRBJ2-7|TRBD2
CASSLRTSGGREYEQYF
TGTGCCAGCAGCTTGAGGACTAGCGGTGGCCGGGAGTACGAGCAGTACTTC
>TRBV6-2/TRBV6-3|NA|TRBJ2-7|TRBD1
CASSPTGVEQYF
TGTGCCAGCAGTCCCACAGGGGTCGAGCAGTACTTC
>TRBV6-1|NA|TRBJ2-1|NA
CASSDGGLGYNEQFF
TGTGCCAGCAGTGACGGGGGGCTAGGCTACAATGAGCAGTTCTTC
>TRBV5-8|once|TRBJ1-2|TRBD1
CASSYDRVEGTNGYTF
TGTGCCAGCAGCTACGACAGGGTAGAGGGAACTAATGGCTACACCTTC
>TRBV5-1|NA|TRBJ1-5|NA
CASSLIGDSNQPQHF
TGCGCCAGCAGCTTGATAGGGGATAGCAATCAGCCCCAGCATTTT
>TRBV10-2|few|TRBJ2-5|TRBD1
CASSPDRVYETQYF
TGCGCCAGCAGTCCGGACAGGGTCTATGAGACCCAGTACTTC
>TRBV6-1|NA|TRBJ2-6|TRBD2
CASSGTSGSGANVLTF
TGTGCCAGCAGTGGGACTAGCGGGAGTGGGGCCAACGTCCTGACTTTC
>TRBV9|NA|TRBJ1-1|TRBD1
CASSAPDRGSTEAFF
TGTGCCAGCAGCGCACCGGACAGGGGAAGCACTGAAGCTTTCTTT
>TRBV11-2|once|TRBJ2-1|TRBD2
CASSSLAGGPMRHNEQFF
TGTGCCAGCAGCTCCTTAGCGGGGGGGCCGATGCGTCACAATGAGCAGTTCTTC
>TRBV2|few|TRBJ1-5|NA
CARSLQGSNQPQHF
TGTGCCAGAAGCCTACAGGGTAGCAATCAGCCCCAGCATTTT
>TRBV29-1|NA|TRBJ1-1|TRBD1
CSVNGDRVLTEAFF
TGCAGCGTTAACGGGGACAGGGTTTTGACTGAAGCTTTCTTT
>TRBV3-1/TRBV3-2|few|TRBJ2-7|TRBD2
CASSSPTSGGAYEQYF
TGTGCCAGCAGCTCCCCGACTAGCGGGGGGGCCTACGAGCAGTACTTC
>TRBV4-1|NA|TRBJ1-2|TRBD1
CASSQKTGALVYGYTF
TGCGCCAGCAGCCAAAAGACAGGGGCCCTCGTCTATGGCTACACCTTC